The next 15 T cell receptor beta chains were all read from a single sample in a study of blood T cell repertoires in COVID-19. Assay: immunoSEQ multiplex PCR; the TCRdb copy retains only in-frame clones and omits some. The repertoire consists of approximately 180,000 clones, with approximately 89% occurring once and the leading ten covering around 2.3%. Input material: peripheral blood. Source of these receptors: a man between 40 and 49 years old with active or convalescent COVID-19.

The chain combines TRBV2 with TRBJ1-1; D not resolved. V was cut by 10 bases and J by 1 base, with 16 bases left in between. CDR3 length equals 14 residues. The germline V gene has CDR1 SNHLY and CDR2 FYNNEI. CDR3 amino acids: CATTPSVPNTEAFF. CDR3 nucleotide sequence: TGTGCCACCACACCCTCAGTTCCGAACACTGAAGCTTTCTTT.

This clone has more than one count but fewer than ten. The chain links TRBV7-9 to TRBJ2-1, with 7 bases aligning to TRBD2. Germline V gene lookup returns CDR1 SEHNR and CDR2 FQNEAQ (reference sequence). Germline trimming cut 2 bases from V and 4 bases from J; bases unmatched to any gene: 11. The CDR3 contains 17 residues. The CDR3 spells CASSLFGGLAEYNEQFF. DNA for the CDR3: TGTGCCAGCAGCTTATTTGGCGGGCTAGCGGAGTACAATGAGCAGTTCTTC. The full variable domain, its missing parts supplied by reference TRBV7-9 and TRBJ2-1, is DTGVSQNPRHKITKRGQNVTFRCDPISEHNRLYWYRQTLGQGPEFLTYFQNEAQLEKSRLLSDRFSAERPKGSFSTLEIQRTEQGDSAMYLCASSLFGGLAEYNEQFFGPGTRLTVL.

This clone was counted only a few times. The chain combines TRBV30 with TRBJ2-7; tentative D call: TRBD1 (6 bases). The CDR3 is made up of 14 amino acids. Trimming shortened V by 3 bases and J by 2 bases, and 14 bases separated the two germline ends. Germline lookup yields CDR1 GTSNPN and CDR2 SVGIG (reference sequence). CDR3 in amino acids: CAWSWQGIAYEQYF. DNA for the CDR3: TGTGCCTGGAGCTGGCAGGGGATTGCCTACGAGCAGTACTTC.

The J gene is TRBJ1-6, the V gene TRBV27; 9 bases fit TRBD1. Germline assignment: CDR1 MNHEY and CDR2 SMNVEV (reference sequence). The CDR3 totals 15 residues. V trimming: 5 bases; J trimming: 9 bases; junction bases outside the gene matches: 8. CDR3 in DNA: TGTGCCAGCAGTGCCGCCGGGACAGGGTCTTCACCCCTCCACTTT. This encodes CASSAAGTGSSPLHF.

CDR3 residues: CAYGQWADNSPLHF. Written as DNA, the CDR3 is TGTGCCTACGGACAGTGGGCGGATAATTCACCCCTCCACTTT. J is TRBJ1-6 and V is TRBV11-2, with D tentatively TRBD1 (6 bases). This CDR3 is built from 14 residues. Trimming stripped 11 bases from V and 5 bases from J, with 16 bases between. Germline values: CDR1 SGHAT, CDR2 FQNNGV.

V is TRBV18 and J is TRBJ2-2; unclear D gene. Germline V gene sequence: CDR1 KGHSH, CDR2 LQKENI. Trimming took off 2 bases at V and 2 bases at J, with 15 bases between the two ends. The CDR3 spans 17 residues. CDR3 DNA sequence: TGTGCCAGCTCACCAGGAGTGCACCGGGTAAACACCGGGGAGCTGTTTTTT. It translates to CASSPGVHRVNTGELFF.

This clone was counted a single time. CDR3 region: CATSDPGLAGGKTDTQYF. CDR3 bases: TGTGCCACCAGTGACCCCGGACTAGCGGGGGGGAAAACAGATACGCAGTATTTT. V is TRBV24-1 and J is TRBJ2-3, with TRBD2 matching 15 bases. The CDR3 spans 18 residues. Per germline, CDR1 KGHDR and CDR2 SFDVKD. The V segment lost 4 bases and the J segment 3 bases; nucleotides outside the gene matches: 7.

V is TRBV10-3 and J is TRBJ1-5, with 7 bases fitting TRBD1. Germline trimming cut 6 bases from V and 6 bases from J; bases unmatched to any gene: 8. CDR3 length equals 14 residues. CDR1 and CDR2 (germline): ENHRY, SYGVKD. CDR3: CAIRETGMSQPQHF. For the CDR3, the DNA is TGTGCCATCAGGGAGACAGGGATGAGTCAGCCCCAGCATTTT.

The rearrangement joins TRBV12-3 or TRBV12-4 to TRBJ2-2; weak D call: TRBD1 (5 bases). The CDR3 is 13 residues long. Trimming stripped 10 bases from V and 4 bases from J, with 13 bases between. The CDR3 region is CATRQTPTGELFF. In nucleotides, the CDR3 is TGTGCCACACGACAGACTCCCACCGGGGAGCTGTTTTTT.

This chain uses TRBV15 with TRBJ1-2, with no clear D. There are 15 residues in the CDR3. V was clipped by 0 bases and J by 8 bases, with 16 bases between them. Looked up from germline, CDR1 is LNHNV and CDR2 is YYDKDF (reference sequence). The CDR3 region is CATSRDLLREGGYTF. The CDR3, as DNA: TGTGCCACCAGCAGAGATCTCTTACGGGAAGGGGGCTACACCTTC.

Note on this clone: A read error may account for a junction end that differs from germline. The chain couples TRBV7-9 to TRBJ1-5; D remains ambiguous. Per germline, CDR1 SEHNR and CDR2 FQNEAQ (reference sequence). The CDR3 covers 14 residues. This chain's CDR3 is CASSLAASNQPQHF. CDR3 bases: TGTGCCAGCAGCCTAGCGGCTAGCAATCAGCCCCAGCATTTT.

The CDR3 nucleotides are TGCGCCAGCAGCCCGCCGGGTGGCCTCATACTGAATAGCACAGATACGCAGTATTTT. It specifies CASSPPGGLILNSTDTQYF. This chain joins TRBV5-1 and TRBJ2-3; D is undetermined. V was cut by 4 bases and J by 0 bases, with 24 bases left in between. CDR1 and CDR2 from the germline V gene are SGHRS and YFSETQ. The CDR3 loop spans 19 amino acids. The entire variable domain, with the rest obtained from reference TRBV5-1 and TRBJ2-3, is as follows: KAGVTQTPRYLIKTRGQQVTLSCSPISGHRSVSWYQQTPGQGLQFLFEYFSETQRNKGNFPGRFSGRQFSNSRSEMNVSTLELGDSALYLCASSPPGGLILNSTDTQYFGPGTRLTVL.

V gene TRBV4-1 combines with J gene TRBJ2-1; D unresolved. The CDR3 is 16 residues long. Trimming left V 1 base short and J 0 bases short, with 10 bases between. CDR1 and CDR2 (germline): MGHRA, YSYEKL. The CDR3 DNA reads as TGCGCCAGCAGCCAAGCCGACACCTACTCCTACAATGAGCAGTTCTTC. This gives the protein CASSQADTYSYNEQFF.

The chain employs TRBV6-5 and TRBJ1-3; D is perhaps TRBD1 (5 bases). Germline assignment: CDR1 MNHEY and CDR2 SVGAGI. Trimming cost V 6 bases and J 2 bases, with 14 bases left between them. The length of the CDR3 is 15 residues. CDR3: CASSGRVFAGNTIYF. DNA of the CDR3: TGTGCCAGCAGCGGCAGGGTTTTTGCTGGAAACACCATATATTTT.

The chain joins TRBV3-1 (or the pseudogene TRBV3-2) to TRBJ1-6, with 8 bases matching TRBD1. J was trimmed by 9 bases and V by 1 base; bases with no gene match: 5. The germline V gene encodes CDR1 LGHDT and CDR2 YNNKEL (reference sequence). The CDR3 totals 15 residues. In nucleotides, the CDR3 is TGTGCCAGCAGCCAAGCGACAGGGGTAGGTTCACCCCTCCACTTT. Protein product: CASSQATGVGSPLHF.